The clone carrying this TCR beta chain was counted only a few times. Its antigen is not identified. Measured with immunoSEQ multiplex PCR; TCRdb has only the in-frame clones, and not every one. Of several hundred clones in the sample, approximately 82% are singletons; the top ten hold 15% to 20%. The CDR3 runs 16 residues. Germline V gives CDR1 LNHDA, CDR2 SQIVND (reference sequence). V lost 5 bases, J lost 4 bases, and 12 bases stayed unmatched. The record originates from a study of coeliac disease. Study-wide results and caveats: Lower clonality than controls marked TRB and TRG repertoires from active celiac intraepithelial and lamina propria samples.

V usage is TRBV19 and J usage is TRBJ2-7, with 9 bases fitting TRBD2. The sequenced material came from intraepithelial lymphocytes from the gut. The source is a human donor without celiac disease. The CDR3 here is CASSPREGLALYEQYF. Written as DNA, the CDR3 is TGTGCCAGTAGTCCACGGGAAGGACTAGCGCTTTACGAGCAGTACTTC. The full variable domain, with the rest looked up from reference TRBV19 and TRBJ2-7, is DGGITQSPKYLFRKEGQNVTLSCEQNLNHDAMYWYRQDPGQGLRLIYYSQIVNDFQKGDIAEGYSVSREKKESFPLTVTSAQKNPTAFYLCASSPREGLALYEQYFGPGTRLTVT.